Each of the 14 T cell receptor beta chains below was sequenced from the same sample in a study of T cell responses to AZD1222 COVID-19 vaccine. Sequencing used immunoSEQ multiplex PCR; TCRdb keeps in-frame clones, though not all of them. Here the sample spans over 95,000 clones, approximately 93% being singletons. This specimen was peripheral blood, taken 28 days after the second AZD1222 dose. Every receptor here comes from an adult who received the AZD1222 COVID-19 vaccine.

The chain is built from TRBV18 and TRBJ2-5, with a weak D call TRBD1 (5 bases). CDR3 size: 15 residues. V was shortened by 2 bases and J by 1 base, with 11 bases between the two germline ends. Per germline, CDR1 KGHSH and CDR2 LQKENI. The CDR3 nucleotides read TGTGCCAGCTCACCAACATGGACAACCCAAGAGACCCAGTACTTC. Translation gives CASSPTWTTQETQYF.

This chain uses TRBV7-9 with TRBJ2-3, with no clear D. V shed 4 bases and J shed 5 bases, with 7 bases lying between them. The CDR3 covers 12 residues. Germline CDR1 SEHNR, CDR2 FQNEAQ (reference sequence). The CDR3 DNA reads TGTGCCAGCAGCTCCGCCGGAGATACGCAGTATTTT. Translation gives CASSSAGDTQYF.

V and J are TRBV10-1 and TRBJ2-1; tentatively, D is TRBD2 (6 bases). V was clipped by 0 bases and J by 4 bases, with 25 bases between them. Looked up from germline, CDR1 is WNHNN and CDR2 is SYGVQD (reference sequence). The CDR3 loop spans 20 amino acids. Here the CDR3 DNA reads TGCGCCAGCAGTGAGTCGACGGGGGTAGCACTCAGCAAAATATACAATGAGCAGTTCTTC. Its protein is CASSESTGVALSKIYNEQFF.

The chain carries TRBV27 and TRBJ2-3; D ambiguous. Germline V gene sequence: CDR1 MNHEY, CDR2 SMNVEV (reference sequence). The CDR3 runs to 15 residues. V was shortened by 6 bases and J by 1 base, with 14 bases between the two germline ends. The chain's CDR3 is CASSFTAAGTDTQYF. CDR3 bases: TGTGCCAGCAGCTTCACGGCAGCAGGCACAGATACGCAGTATTTT.

CDR3 in DNA: TGTGCCAGCAGCCAAATGAACACTGAAGCTTTCTTT. It encodes CASSQMNTEAFF. This chain joins TRBV3-1 (or the pseudogene TRBV3-2) and TRBJ1-1; no clear D gene. CDR1 is LGHDT and CDR2 is YNNKEL in the germline V gene (reference sequence). The CDR3 has 12 amino acids. The V end lost 2 bases, the J end lost 0 bases, and 1 base lay between the germline ends.

This clone was picked up one time. The chain has TRBV11-2 and TRBJ2-3; maybe TRBD2 (6 bases). V lost 2 bases and J lost 1, with 13 bases in between. The germline CDR1 and CDR2 sequences are SGHAT and FQNNGV. The CDR3 extends over 16 amino acids. CDR3 coding DNA: TGTGCCAGCAGCTTAAGGAGGGGATGGGGCACAGATACGCAGTATTTT. Protein product: CASSLRRGWGTDTQYF.

V and J are TRBV19 and TRBJ2-7, with unresolved D. Germline CDR1 and CDR2: LNHDA and SQIVND (reference sequence). The CDR3 loop spans 14 amino acids. Trimming took off 6 bases at V and 3 bases at J, with 15 bases between the two ends. The CDR3 DNA sequence: TGTGCCAGTAGCCCCACTGGGCAGAACTACGAGCAGTACTTC. This codes for CASSPTGQNYEQYF.

J is TRBJ1-1 and V is TRBV6-2 or TRBV6-3; unclear D gene. The CDR3 contains 14 residues. The germline V gene encodes CDR1 MNHEY and CDR2 SVGEGT. The V end lost 5 bases, the J end lost 1 base, and 11 bases lay between the germline ends. CDR3 nucleotides: TGTGCCAGCAGTGAGTTAGGTCCGAACACTGAAGCTTTCTTT. Its translation is CASSELGPNTEAFF.

The rearrangement joins TRBV11-2 to TRBJ1-1; the D is unclear. This CDR3 has 12 amino acids. The V end lost 1 base, the J end lost 14 bases, and 14 bases lay between the germline ends. Per the germline V gene, CDR1 is SGHAT and CDR2 is FQNNGV. The CDR3 spells CASSLGTGVTFF. CDR3 in DNA: TGTGCCAGCAGCTTAGGGACGGGAGTGACCTTCTTT.

The CDR3 sequence is CASSAPGTGITGELFF. CDR3 nucleotide sequence: TGCGCCAGCAGCGCCCCCGGGACAGGGATTACCGGGGAGCTGTTTTTT. The rearrangement joins TRBV4-3 to TRBJ2-2, with 9 nucleotides matching TRBD1. Germline V CDR1 and CDR2: LGHNA, YSLEER. The CDR3 runs to 16 residues. With 5 bases clipped from V and 5 bases from J, the junction kept 9 bases outside the gene matches.

The chain has TRBV2 and TRBJ2-1, with TRBD2 identical over 9 bases. The CDR3 covers 17 residues. After removal of 5 bases from V and 5 bases from J, the junction contained 13 bases not matched to a gene. The V gene's germline CDR1 is SNHLY and CDR2 FYNNEI. Here the CDR3 DNA reads TGTGCCAGCAGTTCAGACATTTGGGCGGGAGGGCACAATGAGCAGTTCTTC. This sequence encodes CASSSDIWAGGHNEQFF.

The chain links TRBV11-1 to TRBJ1-1; the D is unclear. The CDR3 runs to 13 residues. CDR1 is SGHAT, CDR2 FQDESV, per germline (reference sequence). Trimming stripped 2 bases from V and 1 base from J, with 5 bases between. The CDR3 DNA reads TGTGCCAGCAGCTTAAACAGGAACACTGAAGCTTTCTTT. Translation gives CASSLNRNTEAFF.

V and J are TRBV5-8 and TRBJ2-1; no clear D. The germline V and J ends were trimmed by 0 bases and 10 bases, with 5 bases remaining between them. There are 11 residues in the CDR3. Germline lookup yields CDR1 SGHTS and CDR2 YDEGEE. The CDR3 sequence is CASSLGQEQFF. In nucleotides, the CDR3 is TGTGCCAGCAGCTTGGGGCAGGAGCAGTTCTTC.

The chain recombines TRBV4-2 with TRBJ2-7, with 11 bases aligning to TRBD1. This CDR3 is 17 amino acids long. The germline gives CDR1 LGHNA, CDR2 YNFKEQ. The V segment lost 1 base and the J segment 5 bases; nucleotides outside the gene matches: 10. The CDR3 region has the DNA TGTGCCAGCAGCCAAGTGTTCGGTCGGACAGGGGGCCACGAGCAGTACTTC. Its translation is CASSQVFGRTGGHEQYF.